This is a list of T cell receptor beta chains from one sample in a study of cytotoxic CD8 clonotypes in ibrutinib-treated CLL. Clones were read by immunoSEQ multiplex PCR, and TCRdb kept only the in-frame ones, dropping some. Found here are about 160,000 clones, approximately 80% of them singletons; the top ten hold under 2.5%. This sample comprised PBMCs, obtained after 12 months of ibrutinib treatment. These receptor sequences come from a human donor with chronic lymphocytic leukemia. Each CDR3 is given with its conserved first and last residue. The D gene is left open where the match is weak. Part of the rows lack a size; the others show once, few, many or a class for expanded clones.

TRBV2,NA,TRBJ2-7,NA,TGTGCCAGCAGTGCCGGGGTCCTCGGGTACGAGCAGTACTTC,CASSAGVLGYEQYF
TRBV5-6,NA,TRBJ2-1,NA,TGTGCCAGCAGCTTGGCGGTACTACAAAGGGAGCAGTTCTTC,CASSLAVLQREQFF
TRBV4-1,NA,TRBJ1-1,NA,TGCGCCAGCAGCCAAGATCTGAGGCAGGGTGGTGCTTTCTTT,CASSQDLRQGGAFF
TRBV10-1,NA,TRBJ1-5,TRBD1,TGCGCCAGCAGTGCCTTCAGGGGGTCTTTACGTGATCAGCCCCAGCATTTT,CASSAFRGSLRDQPQHF
TRBV27,once,TRBJ2-7,NA,TGTGCCAGCAGTTTGACCAAAACCTACGAGCAGTACTTC,CASSLTKTYEQYF
TRBV10-2,NA,TRBJ2-7,NA,TGCGCCAGCAGTGAGTCTTACGAGCAGTACTTC,CASSESYEQYF
TRBV4-1,NA,TRBJ2-3,TRBD1,TGCGCCAGCAGCCGCCGGGACAGGGGTGTAGGAGGCACAGATACGCAGTATTTT,CASSRRDRGVGGTDTQYF
TRBV27,NA,TRBJ1-4,NA,TGTGCCAGCAGTTTCACAGGGATCGCAACTAATGAAAAACTGTTTTTT,CASSFTGIATNEKLFF
TRBV28,NA,TRBJ2-7,NA,TGTGCCAGCAGCCTAACTAGGAGGATCTACGAGCAGTACTTC,CASSLTRRIYEQYF
TRBV7-9,NA,TRBJ2-3,NA,TGTGCCAGCAGGCTTGAGATCACAGATACGCAGTATTTT,CASRLEITDTQYF
TRBV7-6,NA,TRBJ2-3,TRBD2,TGTGCCAGCAGCGAGAGGACTAGCGTTTCAGATACGCAGTATTTT,CASSERTSVSDTQYF
TRBV7-7,NA,TRBJ2-2,NA,TGTGCCAGCAGCTTAGATTGGGGACACACCGGGGAGCTGTTTTTT,CASSLDWGHTGELFF
TRBV30,NA,TRBJ1-3,NA,TGTGCCTGGACCGGCGACCGGGGAAACACCATATATTTT,CAWTGDRGNTIYF
TRBV13,NA,TRBJ2-7,TRBD2,TGTGCCAGCAGCTTCAGCAGCGGGGGGGCTGGCGAGCAGTACTTC,CASSFSSGGAGEQYF
TRBV27,NA,TRBJ1-3,NA,TGTGCCAGCAGCCCAACAGAGCCTGGAAACACCATATATTTT,CASSPTEPGNTIYF
TRBV7-6,few,TRBJ2-1,TRBD2,TGTGCCAGCAGCTACCTGGGGACTAGCGGGAAGAATGAGCAGTTCTTC,CASSYLGTSGKNEQFF
TRBV11-3,NA,TRBJ1-6,NA,TGTGCCAGCAGCTTAGATCCGGGCCCCAATTCACCCCTCCACTTT,CASSLDPGPNSPLHF
TRBV19,once,TRBJ2-3,TRBD2,TGTGCCAGTAGTATGGAAGCGGGATTCACAGATACGCAGTATTTT,CASSMEAGFTDTQYF
TRBV30,NA,TRBJ2-3,NA,TGTGCCTGGAATACGGGGGGCACAGATACGCAGTATTTT,CAWNTGGTDTQYF
TRBV27,NA,TRBJ1-2,TRBD1,TGTGCCAGCAGTACGGGACAGGGAGATCACTATGGCTACACCTTC,CASSTGQGDHYGYTF
TRBV7-3,NA,TRBJ2-7,TRBD1,TGTGCCAGCAGCGACGACAGGGGTCTCGAGCAGTACTTC,CASSDDRGLEQYF
TRBV28,NA,TRBJ2-1,NA,TGTGCCACCCACACCGGGACCGGGCTTAGCTCCTACAATGAGCAGTTCTTC,CATHTGTGLSSYNEQFF
TRBV28,NA,TRBJ2-7,NA,TGTGCCAGCACCCTGAGCCGACCCTACGAGCAGTACTTC,CASTLSRPYEQYF
TRBV11-2,NA,TRBJ2-3,NA,TGTGCCAGCACGCCCCGAGCAGGGATTAGCACAGATACGCAGTATTTT,CASTPRAGISTDTQYF
TRBV6-1,NA,TRBJ1-1,NA,TGTGCCAGCAGCTTAGAAGGGAACACTGAAGCTTTCTTT,CASSLEGNTEAFF
TRBV28,NA,TRBJ2-1,NA,NA,CASSVSNVASGALFF
TRBV18,NA,TRBJ2-5,NA,TGTGCCAGCTCACCCAGGGAAGGCCTCCAAGAGACCCAGTACTTC,CASSPREGLQETQYF
TRBV19,NA,TRBJ1-2,TRBD1,TGTGCCAGCAACCGAGGGACAGCTACTAACTATGGCTACACCTTC,CASNRGTATNYGYTF
TRBV28,NA,TRBJ2-6,NA,TGTGCCAGCAGTTCTGGACAGCTAAGCTCTGGGGCCAACGTCCTGACTTTC,CASSSGQLSSGANVLTF
TRBV6-5,NA,TRBJ2-7,TRBD1,TGTGCCAGCAGGGGGGGGCGGACAGGGGCCTACGAGCAGTACTTC,CASRGGRTGAYEQYF
TRBV5-5,NA,TRBJ2-1,NA,TGTGCCAGCAGCTTGGGTCCGGCCAATGAGCAGTTCTTC,CASSLGPANEQFF
TRBV19,NA,TRBJ2-3,NA,TGTGCCAGTAGTATACAGGGCTCCACAGATACGCAGTATTTT,CASSIQGSTDTQYF
TRBV18,NA,TRBJ1-4,TRBD1,TGTGCCAGCTCACCCGGAGACAGGGTTGAGGAAAAACTGTTTTTT,CASSPGDRVEEKLFF
TRBV5-4,NA,TRBJ2-3,NA,TGTGCCAGCAGCTTGGCCGGGACAGATACGCAGTATTTT,CASSLAGTDTQYF
TRBV15,NA,TRBJ1-1,NA,TGTGCCACCAGCAGAGAAGGGGTAAAAGAAGCTTTCTTT,CATSREGVKEAFF
TRBV5-4,NA,TRBJ1-2,TRBD1,TGTGCCAGCAGCTTGGCGAGGACAGGGTTGGGCTACACCTTC,CASSLARTGLGYTF
TRBV7-2,NA,TRBJ2-2,TRBD1,TGTGCCAGCAGTACCAGGGGGCGCGCCGGGGAGCTGTTTTTT,CASSTRGRAGELFF
TRBV10-1,NA,TRBJ1-5,NA,TGCGCCAGCAGTGGTGGAGGGCTATACAATCAGCCCCAGCATTTT,CASSGGGLYNQPQHF
TRBV4-3,NA,TRBJ1-1,TRBD1,TGCGCCAGCAACCCGGGACAGGGTACGAACACTGAAGCTTTCTTT,CASNPGQGTNTEAFF
TRBV4-2,NA,TRBJ2-3,TRBD2,TGTGCCAGCAGCCAAGTTAGCGGGGGGGGTAGCACAGATACGCAGTATTTT,CASSQVSGGGSTDTQYF
TRBV15,NA,TRBJ2-7,TRBD1,TGTGCCACCAGCAGAGACCCGGGACAGGGTTACGAGCAGTACTTC,CATSRDPGQGYEQYF
TRBV19,NA,TRBJ1-1,NA,TGTGCCAGTAGTATAGGGTCTAGGAACACTGAAGCTTTCTTT,CASSIGSRNTEAFF
TRBV7-3,NA,TRBJ2-7,TRBD2,TGTGCCAGCAGTAAAGAGCGGGGTAGGGGTCACGAGCAGTACTTC,CASSKERGRGHEQYF
TRBV7-2,NA,TRBJ2-3,TRBD2,TGTGCCAGCAGCCGCGGGGGTCCTAGCACAGATACGCAGTATTTT,CASSRGGPSTDTQYF
TRBV30,NA,TRBJ1-2,NA,TGTGCCTGGAGTCCTAAAGCGGGTCTTGGCTACACCTTC,CAWSPKAGLGYTF
TRBV11-1,NA,TRBJ1-1,NA,TGTGCCAGCAGTGCAGGCATTACATTGAACACTGAAGCTTTCTTT,CASSAGITLNTEAFF
TRBV7-2,NA,TRBJ1-4,NA,TGTGCCAGCAGCCTTACAGGGTCAACTAATGAAAAACTGTTTTTT,CASSLTGSTNEKLFF
TRBV7-8,NA,TRBJ2-1,NA,TGTGCCAGCACGGAGGGGGCAAGCTCCTACAATGAGCAGTTCTTC,CASTEGASSYNEQFF
TRBV5-6,NA,TRBJ2-1,NA,TGTGCCAGCAGCTTGTGGGGTACGCATGAGCAGTTCTTC,CASSLWGTHEQFF
TRBV7-6,few,TRBJ2-2,TRBD1,TGTGCCAGCAGCTTAGAGGGTACAGGGGGAGCCACCGGGGAGCTGTTTTTT,CASSLEGTGGATGELFF
TRBV20-1,NA,TRBJ2-1,NA,TGCAGTGCTAGAGCGGGACTCCTCACGGTCTTC,CSARAGLLTVF
TRBV5-4,NA,TRBJ2-2,TRBD2,TGTGCCAGCAGCCGAATGTCCGGGACTAGCGGGGACTACACCGGGGAGCTGTTTTTT,CASSRMSGTSGDYTGELFF
TRBV5-1,NA,TRBJ2-5,NA,TGCGCCAGCAGCAGGGCGGCGGGGTTGTACCAAGAGACCCAGTACTTC,CASSRAAGLYQETQYF
TRBV2,NA,TRBJ2-2,NA,TGTGCCAGCAGTGAGGGCAGGCTCCCGAGAGTAGCCGGGGAGCTGTTTTTT,CASSEGRLPRVAGELFF
TRBV6-6,NA,TRBJ2-5,NA,TGTGCCAGCAGTTCTGTCAGGGCGCCACAAGAGACCCAGTACTTC,CASSSVRAPQETQYF